This T cell receptor beta chain was identified during a study of shared clonotypes between healthy human individuals. Findings of the study overall: In general, naive subsets displayed greater estimated richness than memory subsets did.

Naive CD8 cells comprised CD45RO-negative, CCR7-positively selected cells, excluding terminally differentiated effector memory CD45RA+ cells. Some clones are missing from TCRdb's copy, which holds only in-frame ones; the method was immunoSEQ multiplex PCR. Of approximately 2,000,000 clones listed, 93% are singletons. Deletions cut 5 bases from V and 2 bases from J, with 13 bases between. CDR1 is MDHEN, CDR2 SYDVKM, per germline. The CDR3 runs to 15 residues. About this clone itself: Antigen: not known.

V is TRBV28 and J is TRBJ1-5, with unresolved D. This clonotype was sampled from a young man in good health. Some clones in this sample may be carry-over from other donors' samples. The sequencing input was naive CD8+ T cells from PBMCs. CDR3 protein: CASSPKRQRNQPQHF. CDR3 DNA sequence: TGTGCCAGCAGTCCTAAGAGGCAGCGCAATCAGCCCCAGCATTTT.